The clone carrying this TCR beta chain has more than one count but fewer than ten. No antigen is known for it. CDR3 length equals 14 residues. Germline CDR1 LGHDT, CDR2 YNNKEL (reference sequence). V shed 1 base and J shed 4 bases, with 10 bases lying between them. Production of TCR cDNA was by 5'RACE template switching, which also added a universal primer site and UMIs. Using its own MiXCR run on the 5' RACE reads, TCRdb lists one record per CDR3 protein. The sample yields approximately 300,000 distinct CDR3 sequences, 7.5% to 9% seen once. This entry belongs to a study of T cells after yellow fever vaccination. As for the study in general: Preparing low-cell-number fractions relied on SMART-Seq v4 Ultra Low Input. Study-level points and caveats: The booster saw the reappearance of most primary-vaccination clones (approximately 97% CD4, about 90% CD8). A secondary response was less intense yet reached its peak sooner, at day 5 versus 15.

The material sequenced was PBMCs, taken on the day of the first yellow fever vaccination. The rearrangement uses TRBV3-1 and TRBJ1-1, with unresolved D. This clonotype was obtained from a man younger than 35 who received the YFV17D yellow fever vaccine. The CDR3 DNA sequence: TGTGCCAGCAGCCAAGGGGCCACGGGCACTGAAGCTTTCTTT. Its translation: CASSQGATGTEAFF.